This TCR beta chain was documented in a study of T-cell memory formation after mild COVID-19. This clonotype was observed a handful of times. TCRdb itself ran the 5' RACE reads through MiXCR, one entry per CDR3 protein. The sample lists hundreds of thousands of distinct CDR3 sequences; around a quarter were seen once. The CDR3 runs 15 residues. V trimming: 5 bases; J trimming: 2 bases; junction bases outside the gene matches: 5. CDR1 and CDR2 from the germline V gene are SGHAT and FQNNGV. This TCR derives from an adult woman who had mild COVID-19 (a few samples of this study predate the infection). Cell type and time point are not known. The specimen sequenced was PBMCs or a T cell subset sorted from them (not recorded which). The chain recombines TRBV11-2 with TRBJ2-2; 7 bases align to TRBD1. This CDR3 reads CASSLGQINTGELFF. As DNA, the CDR3 is TGTGCCAGCAGCCTGGGACAGATTAACACCGGGGAGCTGTTTTTT. Full variable domain (remainder filled in from reference TRBV11-2 and TRBJ2-2): EAGVAQSPRYKIIEKRQSVAFWCNPISGHATLYWYQQILGQGPKLLIQFQNNGVVDDSQLPKDRFSAERLKGVDSTLKIQPAKLEDSAVYLCASSLGQINTGELFFGEGSRLTVL.